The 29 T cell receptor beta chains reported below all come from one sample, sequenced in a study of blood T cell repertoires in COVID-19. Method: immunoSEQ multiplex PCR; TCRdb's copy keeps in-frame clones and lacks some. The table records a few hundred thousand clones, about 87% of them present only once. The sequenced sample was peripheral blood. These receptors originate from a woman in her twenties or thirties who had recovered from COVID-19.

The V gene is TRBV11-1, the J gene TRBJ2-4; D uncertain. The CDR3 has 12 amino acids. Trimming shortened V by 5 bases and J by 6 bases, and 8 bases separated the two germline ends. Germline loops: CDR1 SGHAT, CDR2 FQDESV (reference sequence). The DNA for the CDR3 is TGTGCCAGCAGCCCATCAGGAAACATTCAGTACTTC. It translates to CASSPSGNIQYF.

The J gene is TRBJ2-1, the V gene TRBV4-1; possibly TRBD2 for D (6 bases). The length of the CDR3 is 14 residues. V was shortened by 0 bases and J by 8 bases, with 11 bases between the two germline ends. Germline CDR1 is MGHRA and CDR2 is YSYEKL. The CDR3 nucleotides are TGCGCCAGCAGCCAAGAGGCCGGAGGGTATGAGCAGTTCTTC. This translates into CASSQEAGGYEQFF.

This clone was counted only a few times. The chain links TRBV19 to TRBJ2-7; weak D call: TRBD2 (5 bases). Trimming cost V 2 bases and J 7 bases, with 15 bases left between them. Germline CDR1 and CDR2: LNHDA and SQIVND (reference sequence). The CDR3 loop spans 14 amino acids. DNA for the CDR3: TGTGCCAGTAGTATAATGGGAGCTTCTGAGGAGCAGTACTTC. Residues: CASSIMGASEEQYF.

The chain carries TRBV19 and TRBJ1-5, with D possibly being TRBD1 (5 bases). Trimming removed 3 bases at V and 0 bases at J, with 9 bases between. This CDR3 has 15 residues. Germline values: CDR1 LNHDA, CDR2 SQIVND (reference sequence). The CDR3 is CASSIRTPSNQPQHF. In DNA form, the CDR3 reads TGTGCCAGTAGTATCCGGACACCTAGCAATCAGCCCCAGCATTTT.

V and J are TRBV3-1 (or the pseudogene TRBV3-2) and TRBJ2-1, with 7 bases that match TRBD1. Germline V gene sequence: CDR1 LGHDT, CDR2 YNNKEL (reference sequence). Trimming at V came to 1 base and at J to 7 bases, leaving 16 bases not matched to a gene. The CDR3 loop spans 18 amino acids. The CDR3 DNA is TGTGCCAGCAGCCAAGTCATTTCTCTGACAGGGAATAGAAATGAGCAGTTCTTC. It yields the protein CASSQVISLTGNRNEQFF.

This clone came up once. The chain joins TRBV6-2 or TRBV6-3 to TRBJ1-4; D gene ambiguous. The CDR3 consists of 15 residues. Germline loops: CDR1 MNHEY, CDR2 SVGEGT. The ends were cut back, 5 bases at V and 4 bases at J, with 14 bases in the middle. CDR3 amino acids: CASSRDGRLNEKLFF. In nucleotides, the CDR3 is TGTGCCAGCAGTCGAGACGGTAGACTTAATGAAAAACTGTTTTTT.

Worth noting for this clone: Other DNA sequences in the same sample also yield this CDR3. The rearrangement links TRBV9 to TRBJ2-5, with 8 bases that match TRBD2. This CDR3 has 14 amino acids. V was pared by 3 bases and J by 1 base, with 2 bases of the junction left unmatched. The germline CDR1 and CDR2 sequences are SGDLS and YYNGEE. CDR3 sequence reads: CASSARGVQETQYF. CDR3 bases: TGTGCCAGCAGCGCGCGGGGGGTCCAAGAGACCCAGTACTTC.

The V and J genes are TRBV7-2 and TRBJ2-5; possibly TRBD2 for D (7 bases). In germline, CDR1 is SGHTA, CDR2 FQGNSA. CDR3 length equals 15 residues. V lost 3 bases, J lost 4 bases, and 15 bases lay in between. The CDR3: CASSFGGGGGETQYF. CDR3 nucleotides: TGTGCCAGCAGCTTCGGAGGCGGGGGCGGAGAGACCCAGTACTTC.

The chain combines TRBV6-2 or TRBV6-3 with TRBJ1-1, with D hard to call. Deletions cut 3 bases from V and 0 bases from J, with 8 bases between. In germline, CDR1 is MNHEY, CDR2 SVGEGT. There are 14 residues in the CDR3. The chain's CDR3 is CASSYGVMNTEAFF. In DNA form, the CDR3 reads TGTGCCAGCAGTTATGGAGTCATGAACACTGAAGCTTTCTTT.

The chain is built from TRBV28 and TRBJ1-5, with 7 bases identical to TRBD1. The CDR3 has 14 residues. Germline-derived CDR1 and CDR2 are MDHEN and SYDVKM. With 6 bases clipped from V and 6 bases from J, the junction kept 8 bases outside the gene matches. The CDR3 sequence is CASSLTGSVQPQHF. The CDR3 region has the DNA TGTGCCAGCAGCCTGACAGGGAGTGTTCAGCCCCAGCATTTT.

The CDR3 DNA sequence: TGCAGCGTCGGACAGGTAATGGGCACTGAAGCTTTCTTT. This translates into CSVGQVMGTEAFF. V is TRBV29-1 and J is TRBJ1-1, with TRBD1 matching over 7 bases. CDR3 size: 13 residues. The germline V gene encodes CDR1 SQVTM and CDR2 ANQGSEA. The J segment lost 4 bases and the V segment lost 6 bases, leaving 8 bases of the junction unmatched.

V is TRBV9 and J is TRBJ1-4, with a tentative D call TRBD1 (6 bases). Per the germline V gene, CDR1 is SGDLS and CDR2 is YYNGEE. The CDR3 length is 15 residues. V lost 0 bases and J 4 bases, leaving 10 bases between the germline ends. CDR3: CASSVEAGVNEKLFF. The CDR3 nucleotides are TGTGCCAGCAGCGTAGAGGCAGGGGTTAATGAAAAACTGTTTTTT.

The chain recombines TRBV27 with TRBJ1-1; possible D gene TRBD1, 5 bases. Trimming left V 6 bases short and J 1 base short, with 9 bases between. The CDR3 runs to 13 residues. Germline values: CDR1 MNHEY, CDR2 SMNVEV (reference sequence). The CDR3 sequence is CASSLQENTEAFF. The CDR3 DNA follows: TGTGCCAGCAGCCTACAGGAGAACACTGAAGCTTTCTTT.

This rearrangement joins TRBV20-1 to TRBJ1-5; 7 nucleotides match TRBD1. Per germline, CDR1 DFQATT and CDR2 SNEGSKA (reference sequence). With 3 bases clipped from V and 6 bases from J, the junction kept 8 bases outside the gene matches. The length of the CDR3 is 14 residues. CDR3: CSASRGRGTQPQHF. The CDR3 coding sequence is TGCAGTGCTAGTAGGGGGCGAGGGACTCAGCCCCAGCATTTT.

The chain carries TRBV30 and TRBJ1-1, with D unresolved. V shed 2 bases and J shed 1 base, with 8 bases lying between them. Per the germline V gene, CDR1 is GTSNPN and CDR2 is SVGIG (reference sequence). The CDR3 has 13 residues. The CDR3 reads CAWSSWRNTEAFF. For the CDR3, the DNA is TGTGCCTGGAGTTCTTGGAGGAACACTGAAGCTTTCTTT. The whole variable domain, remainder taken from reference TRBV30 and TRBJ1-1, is SQTIHQWPATLVQPVGSPLSLECTVEGTSNPNLYWYRQAAGRGLQLLFYSVGIGQISSEVPQNLSASRPQDRQFILSSKKLLLSDSGFYLCAWSSWRNTEAFFGQGTRLTVV.

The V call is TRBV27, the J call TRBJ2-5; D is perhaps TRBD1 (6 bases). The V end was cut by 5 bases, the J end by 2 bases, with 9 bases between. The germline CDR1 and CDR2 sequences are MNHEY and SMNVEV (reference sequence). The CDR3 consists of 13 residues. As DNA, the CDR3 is TGTGCCAGCAGTCCCAGGGGTCAAGAGACCCAGTACTTC. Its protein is CASSPRGQETQYF.

CDR3 protein: CASSNRDSIASYEQYF. DNA of the CDR3: TGTGCCAGCTCAAATCGGGACTCCATAGCCTCCTACGAGCAGTACTTC. The chain has TRBV18 and TRBJ2-7; tentative D call: TRBD2 (6 bases). The CDR3 spans 16 residues. The ends were cut back, 5 bases at V and 0 bases at J, with 17 bases in the middle. Germline loops: CDR1 KGHSH, CDR2 LQKENI.

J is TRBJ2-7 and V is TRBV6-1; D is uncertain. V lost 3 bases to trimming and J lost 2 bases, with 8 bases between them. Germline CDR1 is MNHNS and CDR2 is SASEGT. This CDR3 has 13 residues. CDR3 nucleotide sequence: TGTGCCAGCAGTGAGGCTTCCCCCTACGAGCAGTACTTC. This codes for CASSEASPYEQYF.

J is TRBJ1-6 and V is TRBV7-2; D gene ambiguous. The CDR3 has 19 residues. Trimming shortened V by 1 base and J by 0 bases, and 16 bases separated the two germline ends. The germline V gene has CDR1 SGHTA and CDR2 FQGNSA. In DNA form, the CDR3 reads TGTGCCAGCAGCTTAGAACATGGCCTCCTCAGCTCCTATAATTCACCCCTCCACTTT. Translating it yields CASSLEHGLLSSYNSPLHF.

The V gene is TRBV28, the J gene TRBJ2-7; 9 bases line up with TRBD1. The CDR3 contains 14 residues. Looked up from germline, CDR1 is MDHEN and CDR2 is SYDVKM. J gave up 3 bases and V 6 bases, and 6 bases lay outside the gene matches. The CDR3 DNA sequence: TGTGCCAGCAGCCGCGGGGACAGGGTCTACGAGCAGTACTTC. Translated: CASSRGDRVYEQYF.

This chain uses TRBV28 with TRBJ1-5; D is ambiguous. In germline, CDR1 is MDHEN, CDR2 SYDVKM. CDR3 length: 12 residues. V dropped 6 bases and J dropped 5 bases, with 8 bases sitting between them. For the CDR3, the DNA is TGTGCCAGCAGGTCCTCCGATCAGCCCCAGCATTTT. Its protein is CASRSSDQPQHF.

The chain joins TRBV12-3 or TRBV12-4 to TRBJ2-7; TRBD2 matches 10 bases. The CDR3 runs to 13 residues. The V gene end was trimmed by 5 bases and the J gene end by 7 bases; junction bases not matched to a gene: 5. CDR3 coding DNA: TGTGCCAGCAGTCAACTAGCGGGGCGGGAGCAGTACTTC. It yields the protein CASSQLAGREQYF.

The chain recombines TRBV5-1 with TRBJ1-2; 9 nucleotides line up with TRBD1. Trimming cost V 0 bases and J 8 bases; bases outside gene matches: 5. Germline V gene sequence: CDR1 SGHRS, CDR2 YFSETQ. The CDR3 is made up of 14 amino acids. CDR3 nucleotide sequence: TGCGCCAGCAGCTTGGTACAGGGGGCGGAAGGCTACACCTTC. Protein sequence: CASSLVQGAEGYTF.

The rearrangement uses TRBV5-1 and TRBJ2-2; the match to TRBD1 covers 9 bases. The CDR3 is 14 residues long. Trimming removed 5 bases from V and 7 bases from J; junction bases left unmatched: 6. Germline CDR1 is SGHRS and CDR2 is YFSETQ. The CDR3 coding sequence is TGCGCCAGCAGTACACAGGGGGCGGTCGGGGAGCTGTTTTTT. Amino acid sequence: CASSTQGAVGELFF. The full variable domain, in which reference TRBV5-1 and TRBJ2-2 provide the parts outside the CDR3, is KAGVTQTPRYLIKTRGQQVTLSCSPISGHRSVSWYQQTPGQGLQFLFEYFSETQRNKGNFPGRFSGRQFSNSRSEMNVSTLELGDSALYLCASSTQGAVGELFFGEGSRLTVL.

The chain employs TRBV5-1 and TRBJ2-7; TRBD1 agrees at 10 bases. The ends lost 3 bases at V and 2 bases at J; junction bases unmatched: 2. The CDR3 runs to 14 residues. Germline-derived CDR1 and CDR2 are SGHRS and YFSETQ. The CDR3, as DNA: TGCGCCAGCAGCTGGACAGGGGGACCCTACGAGCAGTACTTC. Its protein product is CASSWTGGPYEQYF.

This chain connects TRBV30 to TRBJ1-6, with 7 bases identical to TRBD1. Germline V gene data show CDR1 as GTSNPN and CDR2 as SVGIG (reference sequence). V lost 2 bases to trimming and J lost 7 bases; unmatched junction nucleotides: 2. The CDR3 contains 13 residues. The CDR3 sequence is CAWSSQGNSPLHF. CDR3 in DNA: TGTGCCTGGAGTTCACAGGGGAATTCACCCCTCCACTTT.

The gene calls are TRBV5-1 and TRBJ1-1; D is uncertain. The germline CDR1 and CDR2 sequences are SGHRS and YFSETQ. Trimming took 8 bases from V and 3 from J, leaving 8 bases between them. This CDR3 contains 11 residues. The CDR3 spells CASVGDTEAFF. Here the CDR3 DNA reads TGCGCCAGTGTGGGAGACACTGAAGCTTTCTTT.

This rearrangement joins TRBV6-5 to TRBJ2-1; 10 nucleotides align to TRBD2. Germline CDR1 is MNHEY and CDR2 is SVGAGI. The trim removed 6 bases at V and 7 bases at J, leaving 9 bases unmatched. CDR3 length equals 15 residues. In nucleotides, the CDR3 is TGTGCCAGCAGCCGGTGGAGCGGGGGGGGGAATGAGCAGTTCTTC. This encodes CASSRWSGGGNEQFF.

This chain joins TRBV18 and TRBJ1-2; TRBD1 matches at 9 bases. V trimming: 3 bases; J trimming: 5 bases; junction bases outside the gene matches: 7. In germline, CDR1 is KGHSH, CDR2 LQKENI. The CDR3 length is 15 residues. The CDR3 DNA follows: TGTGCCAGCTCACCGCCCGGGACAGGGTCTTATGGCTACACCTTC. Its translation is CASSPPGTGSYGYTF.